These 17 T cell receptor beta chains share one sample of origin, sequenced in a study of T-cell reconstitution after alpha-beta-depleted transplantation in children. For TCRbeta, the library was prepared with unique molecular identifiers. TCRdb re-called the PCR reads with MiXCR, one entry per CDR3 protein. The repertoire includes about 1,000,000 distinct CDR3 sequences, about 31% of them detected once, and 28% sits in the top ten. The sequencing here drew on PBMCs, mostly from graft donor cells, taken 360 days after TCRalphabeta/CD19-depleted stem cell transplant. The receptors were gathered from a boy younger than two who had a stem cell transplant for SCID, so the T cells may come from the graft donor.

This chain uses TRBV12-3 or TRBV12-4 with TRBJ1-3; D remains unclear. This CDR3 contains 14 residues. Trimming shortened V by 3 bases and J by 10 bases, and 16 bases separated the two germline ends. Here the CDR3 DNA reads TGTGCCAGCAGTTTCTCGGGTTCAGTTGCGACCATATATTTT. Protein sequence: CASSFSGSVATIYF.

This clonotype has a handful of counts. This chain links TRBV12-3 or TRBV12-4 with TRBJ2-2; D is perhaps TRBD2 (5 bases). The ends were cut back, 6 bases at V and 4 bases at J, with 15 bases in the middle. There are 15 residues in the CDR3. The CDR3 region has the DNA TGTGCCAGCAGCACGACGGGGTCTCTCACCGGGGAGCTGTTTTTT. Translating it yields CASSTTGSLTGELFF.

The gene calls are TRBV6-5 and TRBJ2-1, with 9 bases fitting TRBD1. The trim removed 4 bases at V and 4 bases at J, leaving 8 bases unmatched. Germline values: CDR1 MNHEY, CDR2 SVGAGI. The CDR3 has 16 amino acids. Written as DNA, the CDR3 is TGTGCCAGCAGTTCCCTCCGGGACAGGGAGTACAATGAGCAGTTCTTC. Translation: CASSSLRDREYNEQFF.

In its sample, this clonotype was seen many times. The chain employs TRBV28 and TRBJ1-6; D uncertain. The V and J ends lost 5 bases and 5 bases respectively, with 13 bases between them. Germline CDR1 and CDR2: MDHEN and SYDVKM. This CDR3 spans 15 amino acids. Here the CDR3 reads CASSPTWTNNSPLHF. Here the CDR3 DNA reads TGTGCCAGCAGTCCGACCTGGACCAATAATTCACCCCTCCACTTT.

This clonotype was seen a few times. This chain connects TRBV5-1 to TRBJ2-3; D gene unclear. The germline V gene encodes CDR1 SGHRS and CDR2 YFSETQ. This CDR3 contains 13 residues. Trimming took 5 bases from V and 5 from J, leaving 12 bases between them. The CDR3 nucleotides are TGCGCCAGCAGTGGCAGAACGCGAGATACGCAGTATTTT. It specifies CASSGRTRDTQYF.

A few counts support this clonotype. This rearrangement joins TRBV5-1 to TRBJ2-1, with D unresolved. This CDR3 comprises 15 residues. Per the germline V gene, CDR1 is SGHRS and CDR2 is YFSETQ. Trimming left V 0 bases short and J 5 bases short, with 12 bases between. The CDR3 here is CASSLGLLTDNEQFF. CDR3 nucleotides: TGCGCCAGCAGCTTGGGCCTCTTAACTGACAATGAGCAGTTCTTC. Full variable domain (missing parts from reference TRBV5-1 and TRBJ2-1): KAGVTQTPRYLIKTRGQQVTLSCSPISGHRSVSWYQQTPGQGLQFLFEYFSETQRNKGNFPGRFSGRQFSNSRSEMNVSTLELGDSALYLCASSLGLLTDNEQFFGPGTRLTVL.

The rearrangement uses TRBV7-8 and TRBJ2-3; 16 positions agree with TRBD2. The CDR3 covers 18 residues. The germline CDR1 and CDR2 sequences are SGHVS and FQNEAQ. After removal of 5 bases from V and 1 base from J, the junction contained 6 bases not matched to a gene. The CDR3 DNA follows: TGTGCCAGCAGCGCCGGGACTAGCGGGGGGGGAGGCACAGATACGCAGTATTTT. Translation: CASSAGTSGGGGTDTQYF.

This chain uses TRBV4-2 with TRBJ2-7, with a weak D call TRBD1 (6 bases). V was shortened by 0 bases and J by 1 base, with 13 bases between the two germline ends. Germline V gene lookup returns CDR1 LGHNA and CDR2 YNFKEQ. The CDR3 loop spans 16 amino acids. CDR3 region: CASSQEPTGLSYEQYF. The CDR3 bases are TGTGCCAGCAGCCAAGAACCGACAGGTCTATCCTACGAGCAGTACTTC.

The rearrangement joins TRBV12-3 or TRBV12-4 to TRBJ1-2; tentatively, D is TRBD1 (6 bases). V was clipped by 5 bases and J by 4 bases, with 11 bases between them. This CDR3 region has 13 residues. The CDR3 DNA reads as TGTGCCAGCAGTAGTACAGGGTCCTATGGCTACACCTTC. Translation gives CASSSTGSYGYTF.

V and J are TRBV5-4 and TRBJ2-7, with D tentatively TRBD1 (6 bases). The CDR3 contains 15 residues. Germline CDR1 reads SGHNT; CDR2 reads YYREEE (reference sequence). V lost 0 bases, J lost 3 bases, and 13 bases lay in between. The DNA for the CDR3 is TGTGCCAGCAGCTTGGACGGGACAAACATCTACGAGCAGTACTTC. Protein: CASSLDGTNIYEQYF.

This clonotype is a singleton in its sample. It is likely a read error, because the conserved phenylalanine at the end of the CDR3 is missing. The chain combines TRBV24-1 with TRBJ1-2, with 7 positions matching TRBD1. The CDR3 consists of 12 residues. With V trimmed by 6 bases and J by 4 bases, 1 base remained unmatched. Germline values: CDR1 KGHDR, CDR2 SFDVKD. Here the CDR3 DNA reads TGTGCCACCAGTCGGGACAGCTATGGCTACACCCTC. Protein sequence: CATSRDSYGYTL.

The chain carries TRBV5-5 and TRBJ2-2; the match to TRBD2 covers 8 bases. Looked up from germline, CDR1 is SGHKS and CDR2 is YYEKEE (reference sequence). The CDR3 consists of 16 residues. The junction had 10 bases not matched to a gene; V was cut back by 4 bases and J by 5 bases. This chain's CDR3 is CASSRSGRGGTGELFF. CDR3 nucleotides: TGTGCCAGCAGCCGATCCGGGAGGGGCGGGACCGGGGAGCTGTTTTTT.

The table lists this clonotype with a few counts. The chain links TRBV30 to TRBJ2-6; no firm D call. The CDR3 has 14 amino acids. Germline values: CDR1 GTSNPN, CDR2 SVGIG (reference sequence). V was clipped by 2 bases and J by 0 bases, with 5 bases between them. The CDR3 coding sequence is TGTGCCTGGAGTCTTCTCTCTGGGGCCAACGTCCTGACTTTC. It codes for CAWSLLSGANVLTF.

The CDR3 nucleotides are TGTGCCAGCAGCCTCCTGACACTATCCGCCTACGAGCAGTACTTC. Translating gives CASSLLTLSAYEQYF. This chain joins TRBV5-6 and TRBJ2-7; D is unclear. Between the trimmed V and J ends, which lost 4 bases and 2 bases, there was a span of 16 bases. The CDR3 sequence is 15 residues long. The germline V gene encodes CDR1 SGHDT and CDR2 YYEEEE.

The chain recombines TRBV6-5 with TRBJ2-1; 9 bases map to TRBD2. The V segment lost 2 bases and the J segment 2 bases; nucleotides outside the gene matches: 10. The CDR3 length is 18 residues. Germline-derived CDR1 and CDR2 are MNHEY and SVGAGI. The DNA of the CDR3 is TGTGCCAGCAGTTACGCTTCCCGGGGCGGGGGGGCCTACAATGAGCAGTTCTTC. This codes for CASSYASRGGGAYNEQFF.

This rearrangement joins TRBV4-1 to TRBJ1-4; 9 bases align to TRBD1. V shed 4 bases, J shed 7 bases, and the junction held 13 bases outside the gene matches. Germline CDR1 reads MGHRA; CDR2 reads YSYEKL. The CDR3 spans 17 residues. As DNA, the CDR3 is TGCGCCAGCAGCCCATTTTATGACGGGACAGGGACTGAAAAACTGTTTTTT. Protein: CASSPFYDGTGTEKLFF.

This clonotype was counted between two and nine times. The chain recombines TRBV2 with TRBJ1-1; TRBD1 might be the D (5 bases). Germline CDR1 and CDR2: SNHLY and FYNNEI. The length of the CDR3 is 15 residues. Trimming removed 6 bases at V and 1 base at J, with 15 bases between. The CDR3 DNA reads TGTGCCAGCAGAAGAGCCCGGGGACCGAACACTGAAGCTTTCTTT. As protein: CASRRARGPNTEAFF.